This passage covers 30 T cell receptor beta chains from one sample sequenced in a study of cytotoxic CD8 clonotypes in ibrutinib-treated CLL. Assay: immunoSEQ multiplex PCR; the TCRdb copy retains only in-frame clones and omits some. The sample carries approximately 100,000 clones, 58% recorded once. Source: PBMCs, taken after 24 months of ibrutinib treatment. Receptors were obtained from a human donor with chronic lymphocytic leukemia.

This clone was seen a few times. The J gene is TRBJ1-2, the V gene TRBV6-4, with D perhaps matching TRBD1 (5 bases). The CDR3 consists of 13 residues. Germline-derived CDR1 and CDR2 are MRHNA and SNTAGT. With 3 bases removed from V and 6 bases from J, the gap between germline ends came to 11 bases. DNA for the CDR3: TGTGCCAGCAGTGAATGGGACGGGCATGGCTACACCTTC. It specifies CASSEWDGHGYTF.

The gene calls are TRBV7-2 and TRBJ2-1; 16 nucleotides align to TRBD2. V lost 5 bases and J lost 6; bases outside the gene matches: 7. Germline lookup yields CDR1 SGHTA and CDR2 FQGNSA. CDR3 length: 17 amino acids. CDR3 residues: CASSVGTSGGALNEQFF. The CDR3 nucleotides read TGTGCCAGCAGCGTCGGGACTAGCGGGGGGGCCCTCAATGAGCAGTTCTTC.

V is TRBV7-9 and J is TRBJ2-5; D possibly corresponds to TRBD2 (6 bases). The V end was cut by 4 bases, the J end by 6 bases, with 15 bases between. CDR3 length equals 14 residues. Germline V gene data show CDR1 as SEHNR and CDR2 as FQNEAQ (reference sequence). The CDR3 sequence is CASSYRTGVKTQYF. In DNA form, the CDR3 reads TGTGCCAGCAGCTATAGGACGGGGGTAAAGACCCAGTACTTC.

The chain links TRBV5-1 to TRBJ2-7; 8 bases are shared with TRBD2. The J segment lost 2 bases and the V segment lost 3 bases, leaving 19 bases of the junction unmatched. CDR1 SGHRS and CDR2 YFSETQ come from the germline V gene. The CDR3 is 19 amino acids. CDR3 sequence reads: CASSSRRDSGLVNPYEQYF. The CDR3 DNA reads as TGCGCCAGCAGCTCGAGGAGGGACTCGGGACTAGTTAACCCCTACGAGCAGTACTTC.

V usage is TRBV28 and J usage is TRBJ2-2; 8 bases align to TRBD1. Looked up from germline, CDR1 is MDHEN and CDR2 is SYDVKM. This CDR3 comprises 16 residues. The V gene end was trimmed by 7 bases and the J gene end by 4 bases; junction bases not matched to a gene: 11. The CDR3 protein is CASTLQGARGTGELFF. CDR3 bases: TGTGCCAGCACCCTGCAGGGGGCCCGGGGCACCGGGGAGCTGTTTTTT.

The chain has TRBV7-9 and TRBJ2-1, with 9 bases lining up with TRBD1. This CDR3 is 16 amino acids long. CDR1 and CDR2 (germline): SEHNR, FQNEAQ (reference sequence). V was pared by 4 bases and J by 4 bases, with 8 bases of the junction left unmatched. CDR3 sequence: CASSSDRGELYNEQFF. Written as DNA, the CDR3 is TGTGCCAGCAGCTCGGACAGGGGTGAATTATACAATGAGCAGTTCTTC.

This clone was picked up a small number of times. The rearrangement links TRBV7-2 to TRBJ1-1; D remains unclear. Per the germline V gene, CDR1 is SGHTA and CDR2 is FQGNSA. Trimming left V 5 bases short and J 4 bases short, with 8 bases between. The CDR3 length is 12 residues. The CDR3 spells CASSKSTTEAFF. CDR3 nucleotide sequence: TGTGCCAGCAGCAAATCGACCACTGAAGCTTTCTTT.

The genes are TRBV2 and TRBJ1-6; D not certain. With 7 bases removed from V and 6 bases from J, the gap between germline ends came to 13 bases. Germline V CDR1 and CDR2: SNHLY, FYNNEI. This CDR3 has 14 amino acids. In DNA, the CDR3 is TGTGCCAGCACTAGCCAGATTATTAATTCACCCCTCCACTTT. It encodes CASTSQIINSPLHF.

The genes are TRBV19 and TRBJ2-6, with a tentative D call TRBD1 (6 bases). With 7 bases removed from V and 0 bases from J, the gap between germline ends came to 16 bases. The CDR3 length is 17 residues. In germline, CDR1 is LNHDA, CDR2 SQIVND (reference sequence). CDR3 nucleotide sequence: TGTGCCAGTACCAGACAGGACTCACCCTCTGGGGCCAACGTCCTGACTTTC. It is translated as CASTRQDSPSGANVLTF.

In its sample, this clone was seen many times. The chain carries TRBV18 and TRBJ2-3, with a possible D match to TRBD2 (6 bases). CDR3 length: 11 residues. Deletions cut 11 bases from V and 4 bases from J, with 10 bases between. CDR1 KGHSH and CDR2 LQKENI come from the germline V gene. CDR3 DNA sequence: TGTGCCTGTGGGGGGTCAGATACGCAGTATTTT. Its protein product is CACGGSDTQYF.

The chain couples TRBV5-6 to TRBJ2-7; 9 bases fit TRBD1. This CDR3 spans 15 amino acids. J gave up 1 base and V 1 base, and 3 bases lay outside the gene matches. Germline CDR1 and CDR2: SGHDT and YYEEEE. The CDR3: CASSLLGQGSYEQYF. CDR3 nucleotide sequence: TGTGCCAGCAGCTTGCTGGGACAGGGTTCCTACGAGCAGTACTTC.

The V gene is TRBV1, the J gene TRBJ1-3. TRBV1 is noted as a pseudogene. CDR3 length equals 14 residues. CDR3 in DNA: TGCACCGTGGTGCAAGATTGCTCTGGAAACACCATATATTTT. Amino acid sequence: CTVVQDCSGNTIYF.

The chain uses TRBV5-1 and TRBJ1-1, with 7 nucleotides matching TRBD1. The V gene's germline CDR1 is SGHRS and CDR2 YFSETQ. With V trimmed by 1 base and J by 5 bases, 5 bases remained unmatched. CDR3 size: 14 residues. The CDR3 DNA is TGCGCCAGCAGCTTGTTCGACAGGGCGACTGAAGCTTTCTTT. This gives the protein CASSLFDRATEAFF.

This clone was picked up a small number of times. The V gene is TRBV9, the J gene TRBJ2-5; 8 bases agree with TRBD2. Unmatched junction bases numbered 3, after V lost 4 bases and J lost 1 base. Germline lookup yields CDR1 SGDLS and CDR2 YYNGEE. This CDR3 is 14 amino acids long. CDR3 sequence reads: CASSITSGQETQYF. CDR3 sequence (DNA): TGTGCCAGCAGCATCACTAGCGGCCAAGAGACCCAGTACTTC.

The chain carries TRBV7-9 and TRBJ2-4, with D possibly being TRBD2 (5 bases). This CDR3 is built from 16 residues. Germline V lookup: CDR1 SEHNR, CDR2 FQNEAQ (reference sequence). Trimming cost V 2 bases and J 9 bases, with 20 bases left between them. Here the CDR3 reads CASSLFRALEPGIQYF. DNA of the CDR3: TGTGCCAGCAGCTTATTCCGGGCACTAGAGCCGGGCATTCAGTACTTC. Using reference TRBV7-9 and TRBJ2-4 for the parts outside the CDR3, the full variable domain is DTGVSQNPRHKITKRGQNVTFRCDPISEHNRLYWYRQTLGQGPEFLTYFQNEAQLEKSRLLSDRFSAERPKGSFSTLEIQRTEQGDSAMYLCASSLFRALEPGIQYFGAGTRLSVL.

This clone came up a few times. The chain couples TRBV7-9 to TRBJ1-2; D unresolved. Germline-derived CDR1 and CDR2 are SEHNR and FQNEAQ (reference sequence). CDR3 length: 14 residues. Deletions cut 1 base from V and 2 bases from J, with 8 bases between. CDR3 coding DNA: TGTGCCAGCAGCTTAGAGGGATCCAACTATGGCTACACCTTC. It codes for CASSLEGSNYGYTF.

In DNA form, the CDR3 reads TGCGCCAGCAGCCAAGATTTGTCCGGGGGCACTGAAGCTTTCTTT. This translates into CASSQDLSGGTEAFF. The chain has TRBV4-3 and TRBJ1-1; D may be TRBD1 (5 bases). The CDR3 runs 15 residues. From germline, CDR1 is LGHNA and CDR2 YSLEER. V shed 0 bases and J shed 4 bases, with 12 bases lying between them.

The sample holds one count of this clone. This chain joins TRBV7-9 and TRBJ2-7; a weak D match, TRBD2 (5 bases). The germline gives CDR1 SEHNR, CDR2 FQNEAQ (reference sequence). The ends were cut back, 5 bases at V and 1 base at J, with 15 bases in the middle. The CDR3 runs to 15 residues. CDR3 region: CASSPNPRGSYEQYF. The CDR3 nucleotides read TGTGCCAGCAGCCCAAATCCACGGGGTTCCTACGAGCAGTACTTC.

As DNA, the CDR3 is TGCGCCAGCAGCCAAGATCTAGGGACGAGCTCCTACAATGAGCAGTTCTTC. Protein product: CASSQDLGTSSYNEQFF. The J gene is TRBJ2-1, the V gene TRBV4-3; possibly TRBD1 or TRBD2 for D (5 bases each). Trimming pared 0 bases from V and 0 bases from J, leaving 12 bases between. Germline V gene sequence: CDR1 LGHNA, CDR2 YSLEER. CDR3 length equals 17 residues.

There are a few counts of this clone. This CDR3 reads CASSLNTGDYEQYF. The CDR3 bases are TGCGCCAGCAGCCTAAATACAGGGGACTACGAGCAGTACTTC. This rearrangement joins TRBV5-1 to TRBJ2-7; 7 positions match TRBD1. The germline gives CDR1 SGHRS, CDR2 YFSETQ. With 4 bases clipped from V and 3 bases from J, the junction kept 7 bases outside the gene matches. The CDR3 length is 14 residues.

This chain connects TRBV10-3 to TRBJ2-7; 9 bases are shared with TRBD1. The ends lost 6 bases at V and 0 bases at J; junction bases unmatched: 3. This CDR3 comprises 14 residues. Germline values: CDR1 ENHRY, CDR2 SYGVKD. CDR3: CAIRGQGSSYEQYF. CDR3 DNA: TGTGCCATCAGGGGACAGGGTAGCTCCTACGAGCAGTACTTC.

The V gene is TRBV4-3, the J gene TRBJ2-7; 8 nucleotides line up with TRBD1. This CDR3 comprises 15 residues. V lost 1 base and J lost 2; bases outside the gene matches: 4. Germline V gene lookup returns CDR1 LGHNA and CDR2 YSLEER. The CDR3 spells CASSQGTGPPYEQYF. The CDR3 bases are TGCGCCAGCAGCCAAGGGACAGGGCCCCCCTACGAGCAGTACTTC.

This clone was picked up a small number of times. The CDR3 nucleotides are TGTGCCAGCAGCTCGGGACAGATGAACACTGAAGCTTTCTTT. Its translation: CASSSGQMNTEAFF. J is TRBJ1-1 and V is TRBV9; TRBD1 agrees at 7 bases. Trimming at V came to 4 bases and at J to 0 bases, leaving 3 bases not matched to a gene. The germline V gene has CDR1 SGDLS and CDR2 YYNGEE. The CDR3 runs 14 residues.

There are a few counts of this clone. The chain combines TRBV15 with TRBJ2-3; 8 nucleotides match TRBD2. This CDR3 spans 15 amino acids. In germline, CDR1 is LNHNV, CDR2 YYDKDF (reference sequence). The V segment lost 1 base and the J segment 6 bases; nucleotides outside the gene matches: 6. The CDR3 region is CATSRAGGPWDTQYF. The CDR3 DNA follows: TGTGCCACCAGCAGAGCGGGGGGGCCCTGGGATACGCAGTATTTT.

The chain is built from TRBV4-3 and TRBJ2-3; 8 nucleotides agree with TRBD2. The trim removed 5 bases at V and 7 bases at J, leaving 8 bases unmatched. This CDR3 contains 14 residues. Germline CDR1 is LGHNA and CDR2 is YSLEER. The CDR3 loop reads CASSSGSGAYTQYF. The CDR3 DNA sequence: TGCGCCAGCAGCTCGGGTAGCGGGGCATATACGCAGTATTTT.

The V and J genes are TRBV27 and TRBJ2-1, with 7 bases lining up with TRBD1. CDR1 and CDR2 from the germline V gene are MNHEY and SMNVEV (reference sequence). After removal of 5 bases from V and 3 bases from J, the junction contained 13 bases not matched to a gene. CDR3 length: 17 amino acids. CDR3 sequence (DNA): TGTGCCAGCAGTCCGACTACAGGGGCCGCAGGCTACAATGAGCAGTTCTTC. It codes for CASSPTTGAAGYNEQFF.

The CDR3 sequence: CASSESGNEQFF. Written as DNA, the CDR3 is TGTGCCAGCAGTGAGTCAGGCAATGAGCAGTTCTTC. The V and J genes are TRBV2 and TRBJ2-1; D unresolved. This CDR3 is built from 12 residues. Germline lookup yields CDR1 SNHLY and CDR2 FYNNEI. V was trimmed by 3 bases and J by 6 bases, leaving 6 bases between them. Full variable domain (outside the CDR3, taken from reference TRBV2 and TRBJ2-1): EPEVTQTPSHQVTQMGQEVILRCVPISNHLYFYWYRQILGQKVEFLVSFYNNEISEKSEIFDDQFSVERPDGSNFTLKIRSTKLEDSAMYFCASSESGNEQFFGPGTRLTVL.

The V gene is TRBV18, the J gene TRBJ2-7; 9 nucleotides agree with TRBD2. Germline lookup yields CDR1 KGHSH and CDR2 LQKENI. The CDR3 extends over 15 amino acids. V lost 3 bases, J lost 6 bases, and 9 bases stayed unmatched. CDR3 region: CASSPGGGAPAEQYF. CDR3 in DNA: TGTGCCAGCTCACCTGGCGGGGGGGCCCCCGCCGAGCAGTACTTC. Full variable domain (remainder filled in from reference TRBV18 and TRBJ2-7): NAGVMQNPRHLVRRRGQEARLRCSPMKGHSHVYWYRQLPEEGLKFMVYLQKENIIDESGMPKERFSAEFPKEGPSILRIQQVVRGDSAAYFCASSPGGGAPAEQYFGPGTRLTVT.

The chain carries TRBV30 and TRBJ1-1; TRBD1 is a possible D gene (6 bases). V shed 0 bases and J shed 5 bases, with 13 bases lying between them. The CDR3 is made up of 14 amino acids. Germline V gives CDR1 GTSNPN, CDR2 SVGIG (reference sequence). Here the CDR3 reads CAWSVPGAGTEAFF. Written as DNA, the CDR3 is TGTGCCTGGAGTGTACCGGGGGCCGGGACTGAAGCTTTCTTT.

This clone was picked up a small number of times. The V call is TRBV30, the J call TRBJ2-2; 8 bases line up with TRBD1. Looked up from germline, CDR1 is GTSNPN and CDR2 is SVGIG (reference sequence). V lost 4 bases and J lost 2; bases outside the gene matches: 6. This CDR3 comprises 15 residues. CDR3 sequence: CAWMWTGLNTGELFF. The DNA for the CDR3 is TGTGCCTGGATGTGGACAGGGCTAAACACCGGGGAGCTGTTTTTT.